The next 20 T cell receptor beta chains were all read from a single sample in a study of blood T cells in healthy people across ages. A second PCR of about 7 to 12 cycles used a sample-barcoded 5' primer and a J-beta primer mix. TCRdb re-called the 5' RACE reads with MiXCR, one entry per CDR3 protein. The data show approximately 850,000 distinct CDR3 sequences, about 62% seen once. Sequenced: blood. Source of these receptors: a young man in good health.

The gene calls are TRBV7-9 and TRBJ1-2; TRBD1 is a possible D gene (5 bases). The germline gives CDR1 SEHNR, CDR2 FQNEAQ (reference sequence). There are 14 residues in the CDR3. V gave up 5 bases and J gave up 6 bases, with 16 bases separating them. This CDR3 reads CASSVGVGTDGYTF. As DNA, the CDR3 is TGTGCCAGCAGCGTGGGGGTTGGGACCGATGGCTACACCTTC.

The chain joins TRBV29-1 to TRBJ1-2; D may be TRBD1 (5 bases). The CDR3 is 13 amino acids. The germline CDR1 and CDR2 sequences are SQVTM and ANQGSEA. V was clipped by 6 bases and J by 7 bases, with 18 bases between them. The CDR3 region is CSVATGAEAGYTF. The CDR3 DNA reads as TGCAGCGTAGCGACTGGGGCCGAAGCTGGCTACACCTTC.

The genes are TRBV20-1 and TRBJ2-4; TRBD2 might be the D (5 bases). V was shortened by 3 bases and J by 11 bases, with 17 bases between the two germline ends. This CDR3 spans 13 amino acids. The germline gives CDR1 DFQATT, CDR2 SNEGSKA (reference sequence). The CDR3 loop reads CSASPGPADVQYF. CDR3 nucleotide sequence: TGCAGTGCTAGCCCCGGGCCAGCGGACGTTCAGTACTTC.

The rearrangement joins TRBV6-5 to TRBJ2-1; 7 bases line up with TRBD2. The CDR3 runs 13 residues. Germline V CDR1 and CDR2: MNHEY, SVGAGI. After removal of 7 bases from V and 8 bases from J, the junction contained 8 bases not matched to a gene. The CDR3 DNA is TGTGCCAGCAACTTCTGGGGGGGAGATGAGCAGTTCTTC. Protein: CASNFWGGDEQFF.

Points on this clonotype: A clone one base away is much larger, so this may be a read error. The rearrangement joins TRBV6-4 to TRBJ2-3; no firm D call. V lost 5 bases and J lost 7, with 7 bases in between. Germline assignment: CDR1 MRHNA and CDR2 SNTAGT. This CDR3 is 11 amino acids long. This CDR3 is CASSYPNTQYF. CDR3 in DNA: TGTGCCAGCAGTTACCCAAATACGCAGTATTTT.

This clonotype was detected a few times. This rearrangement joins TRBV20-1 to TRBJ2-5, with D perhaps TRBD2 (7 bases). CDR3 length equals 17 residues. Trimming took 0 bases from V and 3 from J, leaving 20 bases between them. Germline CDR1 DFQATT, CDR2 SNEGSKA (reference sequence). The CDR3 DNA reads TGCAGTGCTAGAGATATCCCGCGGGGGCCGATCGAAGAGACCCAGTACTTC. This encodes CSARDIPRGPIEETQYF.

V is TRBV6-2 or TRBV6-3 and J is TRBJ2-1, with 9 bases matching TRBD1. Germline loops: CDR1 MNHEY, CDR2 SVGEGT. V dropped 0 bases and J dropped 4; count of bases not matched to a gene: 7. The CDR3 runs to 17 residues. The CDR3 DNA follows: TGTGCCAGCAGTTACTCGTCCGGACAGGGGAGTTACAATGAGCAGTTCTTC. This translates into CASSYSSGQGSYNEQFF.

This clonotype was counted only a few times. The V call is TRBV15, the J call TRBJ2-1; TRBD1 might be the D (5 bases). Germline loops: CDR1 LNHNV, CDR2 YYDKDF (reference sequence). V was trimmed by 8 bases and J by 9 bases, leaving 20 bases between them. This CDR3 contains 14 residues. The CDR3 region has the DNA TGTGCCACCTCGATGTGGGCAATTGGGGCTGAGCAGTTCTTC. It encodes CATSMWAIGAEQFF.

The sample holds a few counts of this clonotype. V usage is TRBV7-9 and J usage is TRBJ2-3, with D perhaps matching TRBD1 or TRBD2 (5 bases each). Germline CDR1 is SEHNR and CDR2 is FQNEAQ (reference sequence). V lost 5 bases to trimming and J lost 2 bases, with 8 bases between them. This CDR3 has 13 residues. CDR3 in amino acids: CASSHGTTDTQYF. In DNA, the CDR3 is TGTGCCAGCAGCCATGGGACCACAGATACGCAGTATTTT.

The chain is built from TRBV9 and TRBJ2-7, with 14 bases that match TRBD2. The trim removed 2 bases at V and 3 bases at J, leaving 4 bases unmatched. Per the germline V gene, CDR1 is SGDLS and CDR2 is YYNGEE. The CDR3 has 16 amino acids. Written as DNA, the CDR3 is TGTGCCAGCAGCGTCGGGACTAGCGGGAGTGTCTACGAGCAGTACTTC. Translation: CASSVGTSGSVYEQYF.

The count of this clonotype is one. J is TRBJ2-4 and V is TRBV7-8; no definite D call. The CDR3 runs 13 residues. Germline values: CDR1 SGHVS, CDR2 FQNEAQ. V was pared by 3 bases and J by 9 bases, with 12 bases between. The DNA for the CDR3 is TGTGCCAGCAGCTTCAAGGACCTGAGCATTCAGTACTTC. Amino acid sequence: CASSFKDLSIQYF.

The V call is TRBV7-2, the J call TRBJ1-1; TRBD1 might be the D (5 bases). CDR1 and CDR2 from the germline V gene are SGHTA and FQGNSA. The CDR3 consists of 15 residues. Deletions cut 1 base from V and 1 base from J, with 10 bases between. The DNA of the CDR3 is TGTGCCAGCAGCTTAGTGGGGACGGAGAACACTGAAGCTTTCTTT. It codes for CASSLVGTENTEAFF.

This clonotype has at least ten counts. This chain uses TRBV20-1 with TRBJ2-5, with 7 bases that match TRBD2. This CDR3 spans 12 amino acids. Germline CDR1 is DFQATT and CDR2 is SNEGSKA (reference sequence). J gave up 3 bases and V 6 bases, and 4 bases lay outside the gene matches. This chain's CDR3 is CSAISGKETQYF. Here the CDR3 DNA reads TGCAGTGCCATAAGCGGGAAAGAGACCCAGTACTTC.

This clonotype was counted at least ten times. V usage is TRBV20-1 and J usage is TRBJ2-5, with D perhaps assigned TRBD1 or TRBD2 (6 bases each). Germline assignment: CDR1 DFQATT and CDR2 SNEGSKA (reference sequence). V lost 0 bases and J lost 5, with 22 bases in between. This CDR3 has 17 residues. DNA of the CDR3: TGCAGTGCTAGAGATCCGAACTACGTGGGGGGCCGGGAGACCCAGTACTTC. Residues: CSARDPNYVGGRETQYF.

The sample holds a few counts of this clonotype. V is TRBV20-1 and J is TRBJ2-1, with TRBD2 matching over 16 bases. Germline V lookup: CDR1 DFQATT, CDR2 SNEGSKA (reference sequence). The CDR3 is 16 amino acids. V was clipped by 4 bases and J by 2 bases; unmatched bases: 2. The CDR3 is CSAIGTSGRAYNEQFF. CDR3 coding DNA: TGCAGTGCTATCGGGACTAGCGGGAGGGCCTACAATGAGCAGTTCTTC.

This clonotype was counted a few times. The chain combines TRBV7-2 with TRBJ2-5; 8 bases match TRBD2. Germline V lookup: CDR1 SGHTA, CDR2 FQGNSA. The V and J ends lost 5 bases and 5 bases, in that order; junction bases with no gene match: 10. CDR3 length equals 15 residues. CDR3 nucleotide sequence: TGTGCCAGCAGCCCCCTGGGCGGGGGGACGGAGACCCAGTACTTC. Its protein is CASSPLGGGTETQYF. The whole variable domain, filled in from reference TRBV7-2 and TRBJ2-5, reads GAGVSQSPSNKVTEKGKDVELRCDPISGHTALYWYRQSLGQGLEFLIYFQGNSAPDKSGLPSDRFSAERTGGSVSTLTIQRTQQEDSAVYLCASSPLGGGTETQYFGPGTRLLVL.

This chain connects TRBV6-2 or TRBV6-3 to TRBJ2-7, with 10 bases aligning to TRBD2. The CDR3 has 14 residues. V shed 6 bases, J shed 5 bases, and the junction held 7 bases outside the gene matches. Germline loops: CDR1 MNHEY, CDR2 SVGEGT. CDR3 in amino acids: CASRPSGRMHEQYF. The DNA of the CDR3 is TGTGCCAGCAGACCTAGCGGGAGAATGCACGAGCAGTACTTC.

In this sample, this clonotype turned up a few times. The gene calls are TRBV10-3 and TRBJ2-3, with no clear D. Germline V gene sequence: CDR1 ENHRY, CDR2 SYGVKD. This CDR3 comprises 15 residues. Trimming removed 9 bases at V and 0 bases at J, with 16 bases between. CDR3 protein: CAISVADTSTDTQYF. For the CDR3, the DNA is TGTGCCATATCGGTGGCAGATACTAGCACAGATACGCAGTATTTT.

This clonotype appeared a single time. The V and J genes are TRBV6-1 and TRBJ2-6; D is undetermined. Germline assignment: CDR1 MNHNS and CDR2 SASEGT. The CDR3 length is 15 residues. V was clipped by 6 bases and J by 0 bases, with 9 bases between them. CDR3 in amino acids: CASRVRISGANVLTF. CDR3 nucleotides: TGTGCCAGCAGAGTTCGTATCTCTGGGGCCAACGTCCTGACTTTC.

This clonotype was recorded a few times. The chain joins TRBV7-2 to TRBJ2-7; D might be TRBD1 or TRBD2, each matching 5 bases. The J call is uncertain, as TRBJ2-5 better fits the DNA end. Germline CDR1 SGHTA, CDR2 FQGNSA. The CDR3 loop spans 14 amino acids. The CDR3 spells CASSSVPTGGTQYF. CDR3 in DNA: TGTGCCAGCAGCTCTGTGCCTACTGGGGGGACCCAGTACTTC.